The 16 T cell receptor beta chains below were found in one sample sequenced in a study of T cells in localized non-small cell lung cancer (dated by TCRdb to the early 2020s). The library was built by means of the immunoSEQ multiplex PCR assay. TCRdb's version of the immuneACCESS table is confined to in-frame rearrangements and falls short of the full clone set. An unresolved V gene accounts for under half of the shortfall where checked; the remainder is of unknown origin. The sample includes tens of thousands of clones, with around 80% observed a single time. The top ten clonotypes cover 8% to 10% of the sample. The sample in question was peripheral blood, obtained before any cancer treatment. These receptors originate from a female donor older than 55 with stage I lung adenocarcinoma.

The rearrangement joins TRBV6-5 to TRBJ2-3; the D gene is possibly TRBD2 (6 bases). The ends were cut back, 4 bases at V and 6 bases at J, with 17 bases in the middle. CDR1 is MNHEY, CDR2 SVGAGI, per germline. The CDR3 has 15 amino acids. This chain's CDR3 is CASSSWGIGSDTQYF. The CDR3 bases are TGTGCCAGCAGTTCTTGGGGGATCGGGAGTGATACGCAGTATTTT.

This clone was seen only a few times. The chain employs TRBV5-1 and TRBJ2-5; D might be TRBD2 (6 bases). Trimming took off 0 bases at V and 5 bases at J, with 20 bases between the two ends. The CDR3 sequence is 17 residues long. CDR1 and CDR2 (germline): SGHRS, YFSETQ. CDR3 sequence: CASSLDGPRGKRETQYF. CDR3 bases: TGCGCCAGCAGCTTGGATGGGCCTCGGGGGAAGCGGGAGACCCAGTACTTC.

In its sample, this clone ranks as medium-sized. Other nucleotide sequences in the sample specify the same CDR3. V is TRBV18 and J is TRBJ1-1; D may be TRBD1 (5 bases). The CDR3 length is 13 residues. Germline loops: CDR1 KGHSH, CDR2 LQKENI. V was pared by 6 bases and J by 0 bases, with 8 bases between. CDR3 region: CASSPGLNTEAFF. The CDR3, as DNA: TGTGCCAGCTCGCCAGGGTTGAACACTGAAGCTTTCTTT.

The rearrangement joins TRBV5-1 to TRBJ2-7; no firm D call. Trimming shortened V by 0 bases and J by 9 bases, and 10 bases separated the two germline ends. The length of the CDR3 is 12 residues. Germline V gene sequence: CDR1 SGHRS, CDR2 YFSETQ. CDR3 sequence (DNA): TGCGCCAGCAGCTTGGAAGGCCACGCGCAGTACTTC. Protein product: CASSLEGHAQYF.

J is TRBJ1-5 and V is TRBV5-6, with D maybe TRBD1 (6 bases). V shed 3 bases and J shed 4 bases, with 8 bases lying between them. CDR1 is SGHDT, CDR2 YYEEEE, per germline. The CDR3 extends over 13 amino acids. In DNA, the CDR3 is TGTGCCAGCAGCTGGGGACATAATCAGCCCCAGCATTTT. Translating it yields CASSWGHNQPQHF.

This clone was found a few times. V usage is TRBV6-1 and J usage is TRBJ2-2; TRBD2 matches at 11 bases. V shed 10 bases and J 2 bases; nucleotides not matched to a gene: 6. This CDR3 has 15 amino acids. The V gene's germline CDR1 is MNHNS and CDR2 SASEGT. The CDR3 DNA is TGTGCCACCCCGACTAGCGGGATCAACACCGGGGAGCTGTTTTTT. Translating gives CATPTSGINTGELFF.

V is TRBV19 and J is TRBJ2-3; 7 nucleotides align to TRBD2. Trimming took 2 bases from V and 3 from J; bases not matched to a gene: 5. In germline, CDR1 is LNHDA, CDR2 SQIVND (reference sequence). The CDR3 contains 15 residues. The CDR3 bases are TGTGCCAGTAGTATATCTGGCGGGGGAACAGATACGCAGTATTTT. It yields the protein CASSISGGGTDTQYF.

This rearrangement joins TRBV28 to TRBJ2-4; the match to TRBD1 covers 7 bases. Germline trimming cut 3 bases from V and 9 bases from J; bases unmatched to any gene: 11. The CDR3 spans 15 residues. Looked up from germline, CDR1 is MDHEN and CDR2 is SYDVKM. CDR3: CASSLNPLTGSIQYF. The CDR3 DNA reads as TGTGCCAGCAGTTTGAATCCCTTGACAGGGAGCATTCAGTACTTC.

The chain is built from TRBV19 and TRBJ2-7; D ambiguous. V shed 5 bases and J shed 2 bases, with 10 bases lying between them. CDR1 and CDR2 from the germline V gene are LNHDA and SQIVND (reference sequence). The CDR3 has 13 residues. Written as DNA, the CDR3 is TGTGCCAGTAGTGCCGGGCTCACCTACGAGCAGTACTTC. This codes for CASSAGLTYEQYF.

The J gene is TRBJ2-1, the V gene TRBV29-1; D gene ambiguous. From germline, CDR1 is SQVTM and CDR2 ANQGSEA. V lost 6 bases, J lost 10 bases, and 10 bases lay in between. CDR3 length: 10 residues. The CDR3: CSVLTHEQFF. The DNA of the CDR3 is TGCAGCGTCCTTACCCACGAGCAGTTCTTC.

This chain joins TRBV6-5 and TRBJ2-7; no clear D gene. CDR1 and CDR2 (germline): MNHEY, SVGAGI. V was shortened by 6 bases and J by 0 bases, with 12 bases between the two germline ends. The CDR3 runs 14 residues. The CDR3 DNA is TGTGCCAGCAGGGCTTGGAAGTCCTCCTACGAGCAGTACTTC. The encoded protein is CASRAWKSSYEQYF.

The V gene is TRBV4-2, the J gene TRBJ2-5, with D possibly matching TRBD2 (5 bases). The V and J ends lost 0 bases and 5 bases respectively, with 19 bases between them. The CDR3 length is 17 residues. Germline CDR1 reads LGHNA; CDR2 reads YNFKEQ. CDR3 protein: CASSQEVAGPGGETQYF. The CDR3 nucleotides read TGTGCCAGCAGCCAAGAAGTGGCAGGCCCCGGCGGGGAGACCCAGTACTTC.

This sequence joins TRBV29-1 and TRBJ1-5; 7 bases align to TRBD1. The CDR3 runs 16 residues. Germline values: CDR1 SQVTM, CDR2 ANQGSEA. V gave up 6 bases and J gave up 2 bases; unmatched junction bases: 13. This chain's CDR3 is CSVPRAGGVGNQPQHF. The CDR3 nucleotides are TGCAGCGTCCCAAGGGCAGGGGGAGTCGGCAATCAGCCCCAGCATTTT.

The rearrangement links TRBV29-1 to TRBJ1-5; D ambiguous. The CDR3 contains 13 residues. V gave up 5 bases and J gave up 4 bases, with 12 bases separating them. Germline CDR1 is SQVTM and CDR2 is ANQGSEA. The CDR3 region is CSVQPQRNQPQHF. CDR3 in DNA: TGCAGCGTTCAGCCCCAGAGGAATCAGCCCCAGCATTTT.

The genes are TRBV5-1 and TRBJ1-4; D might be TRBD1 (5 bases). The germline V gene encodes CDR1 SGHRS and CDR2 YFSETQ. The germline V and J ends were trimmed by 4 bases and 8 bases, with 18 bases remaining between them. The CDR3 is 15 amino acids. Here the CDR3 reads CASSAEGHWGEKLFF. CDR3 sequence (DNA): TGCGCCAGCAGCGCGGAAGGGCATTGGGGGGAAAAACTGTTTTTT.

The chain links TRBV19 to TRBJ1-2; 8 nucleotides agree with TRBD1. This CDR3 spans 12 amino acids. Germline V gene sequence: CDR1 LNHDA, CDR2 SQIVND (reference sequence). J was trimmed by 4 bases and V by 10 bases; bases with no gene match: 5. The CDR3 nucleotides read TGTGCCACCTCGGACAGGGCCTATGGCTACACCTTC. Protein product: CATSDRAYGYTF.